This is a list of T cell receptor beta chains from one sample in a study of blood T cells in healthy people across ages. TCRdb called the 5' RACE reads again in MiXCR, with one record for every CDR3 protein. The table shows approximately 1,100,000 distinct CDR3 sequences, with 45% occurring only once. Sequenced sample: blood. These receptors all stem from a woman between 55 and 75 years old in good health. CDR3s include the opening cysteine and the closing phenylalanine or tryptophan. A D gene is named only where the DNA matches it firmly. Not every row has a clone size; where given, it reads once, few, many or a size class.

CDR3	DNA	D	size	J	V
CASSEDRFYSNQPQHF	TGTGCCAGCAGCGAAGACAGATTCTATAGCAATCAGCCCCAGCATTTT	NA	NA	TRBJ1-5	TRBV2
CASSKGLAGVPYF	TGTGCCAGCAGCAAGGGACTAGCGGGAGTCCCGTATTTT	TRBD2	once	TRBJ2-3	TRBV7-9
CASSLGLSLDTQYF	TGCGCCAGCAGCTTGGGACTTTCCCTTGATACGCAGTATTTT	NA	NA	TRBJ2-3	TRBV5-1
CTSSYSLLAGADTQYF	TGTACCAGCAGTTACTCGTTACTAGCTGGGGCAGATACGCAGTATTTT	NA	NA	TRBJ2-3	TRBV6-6
CSAQGGRAEAFF	TGCAGTGCCCAGGGTGGAAGGGCTGAAGCTTTCTTT	NA	once	TRBJ1-1	TRBV20-1
CATRQRNQPQHF	TGTGCCACCCGACAGCGCAATCAGCCCCAGCATTTT	NA	few	TRBJ1-5	TRBV15
CSVNFPGGDYEQYF	TGCAGCGTGAACTTCCCCGGGGGAGACTACGAGCAGTACTTC	NA	NA	TRBJ2-7	TRBV29-1
CASSVEPGLSPSEQFF	TGTGCCAGCAGCGTAGAGCCGGGACTCTCCCCCAGTGAGCAGTTCTTC	NA	few	TRBJ2-1	TRBV9
CASSPSGASNTEAFF	TGTGCCAGCAGTCCGTCAGGGGCGTCGAACACTGAAGCTTTCTTT	NA	NA	TRBJ1-1	TRBV27
CASSIRIGRDYEQYF	TGTGCCAGCAGCATCAGAATTGGGAGGGACTACGAGCAGTACTTC	TRBD2	NA	TRBJ2-7	TRBV7-9
CASSTGPRGYTF	TGTGCCAGCAGCACCGGGCCAAGGGGCTACACCTTC	NA	NA	TRBJ1-2	TRBV4-2
CATRLADTYEQYF	TGTGCCACTCGACTAGCCGACACCTACGAGCAGTACTTC	TRBD2	NA	TRBJ2-7	TRBV2
CSVGSFDRGPGELFF	TGCAGCGTTGGATCCTTTGACAGGGGCCCCGGGGAGCTGTTTTTT	TRBD1	NA	TRBJ2-2	TRBV29-1
CASSEGTGPSGTKYEQYF	TGTGCCAGCAGTGAGGGGACAGGACCTAGCGGGACCAAGTACGAGCAGTACTTC	NA	NA	TRBJ2-7	TRBV2
CASSTGTGGNEQYF	TGTGCCAGCAGCACCGGGACAGGGGGCAATGAGCAGTACTTC	TRBD1	NA	TRBJ2-7	TRBV12-3/TRBV12-4
CASSFSGKLNYEQYF	TGCGCCAGCAGCTTTAGCGGGAAATTGAACTACGAGCAGTACTTC	TRBD2	NA	TRBJ2-7	TRBV5-1
CASSPSLGDPTDTQYF	TGTGCCAGCAGCCCGAGCCTAGGGGACCCGACAGATACGCAGTATTTT	NA	few	TRBJ2-3	TRBV7-8
CASRYSGYQETQYF	TGTGCCAGCCGCTACTCCGGGTACCAAGAGACCCAGTACTTC	NA	NA	TRBJ2-5	TRBV25-1
CSVADNNRGELFF	TGCAGCGTTGCCGATAATAACCGGGGGGAGCTGTTTTTT	NA	NA	TRBJ2-2	TRBV29-1
CASSVAGELEGRTDTQYF	TGTGCCAGCAGCGTAGCTGGGGAACTAGAAGGCCGCACAGATACGCAGTATTTT	NA	NA	TRBJ2-3	TRBV9
CASSQDPINNEQFF	TGTGCCAGCAGCCAAGATCCGATAAACAATGAGCAGTTCTTC	NA	few	TRBJ2-1	TRBV3-1
CASSLHLTSKNIQYF	TGTGCCAGCAGCTTACACCTCACATCCAAAAACATTCAGTACTTC	NA	NA	TRBJ2-4	TRBV7-2
CASKGWPAGTEQYF	TGTGCCAGCAAAGGTTGGCCAGCGGGAACCGAGCAGTACTTC	TRBD2	once	TRBJ2-7	TRBV6-2/TRBV6-3
CASSLTGGYTEAFF	TGTGCCAGCAGCCTCACAGGGGGCTATACTGAAGCTTTCTTT	TRBD1	few	TRBJ1-1	TRBV3-1
CSVEHRGNTEAFF	TGCAGCGTTGAACACAGGGGGAACACTGAAGCTTTCTTT	TRBD1	NA	TRBJ1-1	TRBV29-1
CASSTTGSAGTSGREQYF	TGTGCCAGCAGCACTACAGGGAGCGCCGGGACTAGCGGGAGGGAGCAGTACTTC	TRBD2	NA	TRBJ2-5	TRBV7-9
CASRTAPMDEQFF	TGTGCCAGCAGGACTGCTCCCATGGATGAGCAGTTCTTC	NA	NA	TRBJ2-1	TRBV4-2
CASSLEVGINNEQFF	TGCGCCAGCAGCTTGGAGGTGGGGATAAACAATGAGCAGTTCTTC	NA	few	TRBJ2-1	TRBV5-1
CASSVGDSLYYEQYF	TGTGCCAGCAGCGTAGGCGACAGCCTGTACTACGAGCAGTACTTC	NA	few	TRBJ2-7	TRBV9
CSARDTVEGGELFF	TGCAGTGCTAGAGATACGGTGGAGGGCGGGGAGCTGTTTTTT	NA	NA	TRBJ2-2	TRBV20-1
CASSYSHRADTGELFF	TGTGCCAGCAGTTACTCACACAGGGCCGACACCGGGGAGCTGTTTTTT	NA	NA	TRBJ2-2	TRBV6-6
CATSEPGHPTQYF	TGTGCCACCAGTGAACCGGGACACCCAACCCAGTACTTC	NA	few	TRBJ2-5	TRBV24-1
CASSPLLEGESYNEQFF	TGTGCCAGCAGCCCACTCCTTGAGGGGGAGTCCTACAATGAGCAGTTCTTC	NA	NA	TRBJ2-1	TRBV9
CASSLQPRSLTDTQYF	TGTGCCAGCAGCTTACAACCCCGGTCCCTCACAGATACGCAGTATTTT	NA	few	TRBJ2-3	TRBV7-8
CASSDSPVLKQETQYF	TGTGCCAGCAGTGACTCCCCAGTCCTCAAGCAGGAGACCCAGTACTTC	NA	NA	TRBJ2-5	TRBV2
CASSYLGEEDNSPLHF	TGTGCCAGCAGTTACTTGGGGGAAGAGGATAATTCACCCCTCCACTTT	NA	few	TRBJ1-6	TRBV6-5
CASSQVRDEYEQYF	TGCGCCAGCAGCCAAGTTAGGGACGAATACGAGCAGTACTTC	NA	NA	TRBJ2-7	TRBV4-1
CASSIGQGPYYGYTF	TGCGCCAGCAGCATCGGACAGGGGCCCTACTATGGCTACACCTTC	TRBD1	NA	TRBJ1-2	TRBV5-1
CASSLAGDNQPQHF	TGCGCCAGCAGCTTGGCAGGGGACAATCAGCCCCAGCATTTT	NA	NA	TRBJ1-5	TRBV5-1
CAWSKSAGRDEQFF	TGTGCCTGGAGTAAGAGCGCGGGGAGGGATGAGCAGTTCTTC	TRBD2	NA	TRBJ2-1	TRBV30
CASSPTSGSRDIQYF	TGCGCCAGCAGCCCAACTAGCGGGAGTAGGGACATTCAGTACTTC	TRBD2	NA	TRBJ2-4	TRBV5-1
CAGSEVADSLYNEQFF	TGTGCCGGCAGCGAGGTTGCGGATAGCCTCTACAATGAGCAGTTCTTC	NA	NA	TRBJ2-1	TRBV2
CASSPTALRSEQYF	TGTGCCAGCAGCCCTACAGCCTTAAGATCCGAGCAGTACTTC	NA	few	TRBJ2-7	TRBV12-3/TRBV12-4
CSVVRAETEAFF	TGCAGCGTTGTGAGGGCCGAAACTGAAGCTTTCTTT	NA	NA	TRBJ1-1	TRBV29-1
CASSFRHPGELFF	TGCGCCAGCAGCTTTCGGCACCCCGGGGAGCTGTTTTTT	NA	NA	TRBJ2-2	TRBV5-1
CASSASDLGLTEAFF	TGTGCCAGCAGCGCCTCGGACCTGGGGCTCACTGAAGCTTTCTTT	NA	NA	TRBJ1-1	TRBV9
CASRTGNQDSYNSPLHF	TGCGCCAGCAGGACCGGCAATCAGGACTCCTATAATTCACCCCTCCACTTT	NA	NA	TRBJ1-6	TRBV10-1
CASSQNLDSNQPQHF	TGTGCCAGCAGCCAAAACCTTGATAGCAATCAGCCCCAGCATTTT	NA	NA	TRBJ1-5	TRBV2
CASSYSKGGRFNNEQFF	TGTGCCAGCAGTTACTCGAAAGGGGGCCGTTTTAACAATGAGCAGTTCTTC	TRBD1	NA	TRBJ2-1	TRBV6-5
CASSYEGPQHF	TGTGCCAGCAGTTACGAGGGGCCCCAGCATTTT	NA	few	TRBJ1-5	TRBV6-6
CASSLGDFHTDTQYF	TGTGCCAGCAGCCTAGGGGACTTCCACACAGATACGCAGTATTTT	NA	NA	TRBJ2-3	TRBV7-7
CASSSNTDTQYF	TGCGCCAGCAGCTCTAACACAGATACGCAGTATTTT	NA	many	TRBJ2-3	TRBV28
CASSDGRAKETQYF	TGCGCCAGCAGTGATGGCAGGGCGAAAGAGACCCAGTACTTC	NA	NA	TRBJ2-5	TRBV10-1
CASSELGGTNTEAFF	TGTGCCAGCAGTGAACTTGGGGGGACGAACACTGAAGCTTTCTTT	NA	NA	TRBJ1-1	TRBV2
CASSLSEGLDTDTQYF	TGTGCCAGCTCGTTATCGGAGGGCCTTGACACAGATACGCAGTATTTT	NA	NA	TRBJ2-3	TRBV18
CSTEQGAGTEAFF	TGCAGCACAGAACAGGGGGCGGGCACTGAAGCTTTCTTT	TRBD1	NA	TRBJ1-1	TRBV29-1
CSARDRAGVIRNEQFF	TGCAGTGCTAGAGATCGGGCGGGAGTGATTAGGAATGAGCAGTTCTTC	TRBD2	few	TRBJ2-1	TRBV20-1
CSARAPGLAAYNEQFF	TGCAGTGCTAGAGCTCCGGGACTAGCGGCCTACAATGAGCAGTTCTTC	TRBD2	many	TRBJ2-1	TRBV20-1
CATSRDLGWGNTEVFF	TGTGCCACCAGCAGAGATCTAGGGTGGGGGAACACTGAAGTTTTCTTT	NA	NA	TRBJ1-1	TRBV15
CASSFAVLNEQFF	TGTGCCAGCAGTTTTGCGGTCCTCAATGAGCAGTTCTTC	NA	NA	TRBJ2-1	TRBV12-3/TRBV12-4